The clone carrying this T cell receptor (beta chain) was seen a handful of times. Its antigen is as yet unknown. Both TRBC1 and TRBC2 were covered by a beta constant-region primer of two equimolar oligonucleotides. The ligated cDNA underwent four PCR rounds using SP2 and nested alpha and beta constant-region primers. TCRdb recomputed calls from the UMI-ligation and nested PCR reads with MiXCR, one row per CDR3 protein. The table has over 110,000 distinct CDR3 sequences, around 21% seen once. From germline, CDR1 is MGHRA and CDR2 YSYEKL. This CDR3 comprises 15 residues. V lost 0 bases and J 3 bases, leaving 12 bases between the germline ends. The sample comes from a study of naive and memory T cell subsets. Findings of the study overall: A few larger clonotypes appeared in naive repertoires, especially CD8, possibly memory cells re-expressing CD45RA. Over 85% of naive TCR sequences appeared only once, unlike memory subsets. Findings for naive and memory subsets could not be checked against ground truth.

Four subsets defined by CD45RA and CD27 were sorted after CD3, CD4, CD8 and live/dead staining. The specimen was naive CD8+ T cells from blood. The sequence was obtained from a human donor in good health. The chain carries TRBV4-1 and TRBJ2-7; D perhaps matches TRBD1 (6 bases). In DNA form, the CDR3 reads TGCGCCAGCAGCCAAGATCGGACAGATTACTACGAGCAGTACTTC. Amino acid sequence: CASSQDRTDYYEQYF.